Below, 3 T cell receptor beta chains from the same sample are listed, as sequenced in a study of cytomegalovirus exposure and HLA in healthy donors (dated by TCRdb to the late 2010s). Libraries were made using the immunoSEQ multiplex PCR assay. In its TCRdb copy, this immuneACCESS table keeps in-frame sequences only and misses some clones. Where compared with another copy, unresolved V genes explain less than half of these, and the others have no known cause. Here the sample has roughly 130,000 clones; 86% occur a single time. About 2.8% of the sample belongs to the ten largest clones. Specimen: PBMCs. Receptors originate from a man between 18 and 29 years old in good health and CMV-seronegative.

The rearrangement links TRBV7-6 to TRBJ1-1; possibly TRBD1 for D (6 bases). The germline V gene encodes CDR1 SGHVS and CDR2 FNYEAQ. Between the trimmed V and J ends, which lost 1 base and 7 bases, there was a span of 7 bases. This CDR3 is 12 amino acids long. CDR3 coding DNA: TGTGCCAGCAGCTTAGGCAGGGGTGAAGCTTTCTTT. Translation gives CASSLGRGEAFF.

This clone was detected only a few times. The chain uses TRBV11-3 and TRBJ2-2; the D is unclear. Trimming removed 1 base at V and 6 bases at J, with 12 bases between. The CDR3 has 15 amino acids. Looked up from germline, CDR1 is SGHNT and CDR2 is YENEEA. The CDR3 sequence: CASSLADSRSGELFF. The CDR3 DNA follows: TGTGCCAGCAGCTTAGCCGATTCGAGGTCCGGGGAGCTGTTTTTT. The full variable domain, with the rest looked up from reference TRBV11-3 and TRBJ2-2, is EAGVVQSPRYKIIEKKQPVAFWCNPISGHNTLYWYLQNLGQGPELLIRYENEEAVDDSQLPKDRFSAERLKGVDSTLKIQPAELGDSAVYLCASSLADSRSGELFFGEGSRLTVL.

The rearrangement joins TRBV6-1 to TRBJ1-4, with 10 bases fitting TRBD1. The germline V gene has CDR1 MNHNS and CDR2 SASEGT. V was pared by 3 bases and J by 5 bases, with 6 bases of the junction left unmatched. The CDR3 sequence is 16 residues long. The CDR3, as DNA: TGTGCCAGCAGTGACCTAGGGACAGGGGCGAATGAAAAACTGTTTTTT. It codes for CASSDLGTGANEKLFF.